Following are 25 T cell receptor beta chains from one sample sequenced in a study of blood T cell repertoires in COVID-19. The assay was immunoSEQ multiplex PCR, and TCRdb's table has in-frame clones only and misses some. The table lists 250,000 or so clones, around 81% of them singletons. Source material: PBMCs or T cells enriched from blood (not recorded which). The source of these receptors is a man aged 45-65 years who had recovered from COVID-19.

The rearrangement links TRBV15 to TRBJ2-1; 12 positions match TRBD2. The CDR3 extends over 18 amino acids. The germline V gene encodes CDR1 LNHNV and CDR2 YYDKDF (reference sequence). Unmatched junction bases numbered 10, after V lost 0 bases and J lost 7 bases. In nucleotides, the CDR3 is TGTGCCACCAGCAGAGATCGGGTTTCGACTAGCGGGAGTAATGAGCAGTTCTTC. Protein product: CATSRDRVSTSGSNEQFF.

The chain employs TRBV10-3 and TRBJ2-3; 8 bases map to TRBD1. This CDR3 is built from 17 residues. The germline CDR1 and CDR2 sequences are ENHRY and SYGVKD. The V gene end was trimmed by 4 bases and the J gene end by 0 bases; junction bases not matched to a gene: 9. The DNA for the CDR3 is TGTGCCATCAGTGTTCTACCGGGACAGGCTAGCACAGATACGCAGTATTTT. This gives the protein CAISVLPGQASTDTQYF.

This clone has just a few counts. V and J are TRBV9 and TRBJ1-2; 7 bases align to TRBD1. The CDR3 spans 14 residues. Trimming took 0 bases from V and 6 from J; bases not matched to a gene: 5. Germline-derived CDR1 and CDR2 are SGDLS and YYNGEE. This CDR3 is CASSVESRGDGYTF. CDR3 sequence (DNA): TGTGCCAGCAGCGTAGAGAGCAGGGGGGATGGCTACACCTTC.

V is TRBV5-4 and J is TRBJ2-3; 9 positions agree with TRBD2. Looked up from germline, CDR1 is SGHNT and CDR2 is YYREEE (reference sequence). After removal of 7 bases from V and 3 bases from J, the junction contained 12 bases not matched to a gene. CDR3 length equals 16 residues. CDR3 residues: CASVLKLAGATDTQYF. DNA of the CDR3: TGTGCCAGCGTCTTGAAATTAGCGGGAGCTACAGATACGCAGTATTTT.

V usage is TRBV11-3 and J usage is TRBJ2-5, with D possibly being TRBD1 (6 bases). V shed 2 bases and J shed 2 bases, with 15 bases lying between them. CDR3 length equals 16 residues. In germline, CDR1 is SGHNT, CDR2 YENEEA. CDR3 protein: CASSLPGQKVQETQYF. CDR3 bases: TGTGCCAGCAGCTTACCCGGACAGAAGGTTCAAGAGACCCAGTACTTC.

This clone was observed a few times. This chain joins TRBV5-1 and TRBJ1-2; the D is unclear. Germline V gene lookup returns CDR1 SGHRS and CDR2 YFSETQ. The CDR3 consists of 14 residues. The ends were cut back, 5 bases at V and 4 bases at J, with 15 bases in the middle. CDR3 sequence: CASSIKGESYGYTF. CDR3 coding DNA: TGCGCCAGCAGTATCAAAGGAGAAAGCTATGGCTACACCTTC.

The chain recombines TRBV3-1 (or the pseudogene TRBV3-2) with TRBJ2-1, with TRBD2 as a possible D gene (6 bases). Looked up from germline, CDR1 is LGHDT and CDR2 is YNNKEL (reference sequence). Trimming stripped 1 base from V and 10 bases from J, with 14 bases between. CDR3 length: 14 residues. CDR3 nucleotide sequence: TGTGCCAGCAGCCAAGGGCTAGCGAAGGACGAGCAGTTCTTC. Protein sequence: CASSQGLAKDEQFF.

A remark on this clone: The sample has other DNA sequences that encode this CDR3 too. V gene TRBV4-2 combines with J gene TRBJ2-7, with TRBD2 matching over 8 bases. Germline-derived CDR1 and CDR2 are LGHNA and YNFKEQ. The CDR3 is made up of 13 amino acids. With V trimmed by 3 bases and J by 4 bases, 2 bases remained unmatched. The CDR3 spells CASSQGLGYEQYF. DNA of the CDR3: TGTGCCAGCAGCCAGGGACTAGGGTACGAGCAGTACTTC.

This rearrangement joins TRBV4-1 to TRBJ2-1; no clear D. From germline, CDR1 is MGHRA and CDR2 YSYEKL. The CDR3 covers 14 residues. Trimming shortened V by 1 base and J by 3 bases, and 7 bases separated the two germline ends. The CDR3 nucleotides are TGCGCCAGCAGCCAAGGTTTCAGCTACAATGAGCAGTTCTTC. It encodes CASSQGFSYNEQFF.

This chain joins TRBV5-5 and TRBJ1-2, with a tentative D call TRBD1 (6 bases). CDR1 is SGHKS, CDR2 YYEKEE, per germline (reference sequence). The ends were cut back, 1 base at V and 12 bases at J, with 13 bases in the middle. This CDR3 is 12 amino acids long. The CDR3 spells CASSLTSRGDTF. CDR3 DNA: TGTGCCAGCAGCTTGACAAGCAGGGGCGACACCTTC.

CDR3 residues: CASSHPGGGYTDTQYF. Here the CDR3 DNA reads TGTGCCAGCAGTCACCCAGGGGGCGGATATACAGATACGCAGTATTTT. V usage is TRBV5-5 and J usage is TRBJ2-3; 8 positions agree with TRBD1. This CDR3 is 16 amino acids long. With 5 bases clipped from V and 3 bases from J, the junction kept 11 bases outside the gene matches. Germline V CDR1 and CDR2: SGHKS, YYEKEE (reference sequence).

This clone was detected only a few times. The rearrangement uses TRBV7-2 and TRBJ1-5; D possibly corresponds to TRBD1 (5 bases). V was trimmed by 1 base and J by 3 bases, leaving 16 bases between them. Germline V lookup: CDR1 SGHTA, CDR2 FQGNSA. The CDR3 is 17 residues long. The CDR3 nucleotides read TGTGCCAGCAGCTTAGTCGGCCAGGGTGGGAACAATCAGCCCCAGCATTTT. It codes for CASSLVGQGGNNQPQHF.

This clone has a single count. V usage is TRBV10-2 and J usage is TRBJ1-1, with a tentative D call TRBD1 (6 bases). CDR1 and CDR2 from the germline V gene are WSHSY and SAAADI. This CDR3 has 14 amino acids. V was shortened by 3 bases and J by 5 bases, with 13 bases between the two germline ends. Written as DNA, the CDR3 is TGCGCCAGCAGTGAACAGGGTGGGGAGACTGAAGCTTTCTTT. It specifies CASSEQGGETEAFF.

The chain is built from TRBV4-1 and TRBJ2-7; D gene unclear. This CDR3 spans 13 amino acids. Germline CDR1 reads MGHRA; CDR2 reads YSYEKL. Trimming cost V 0 bases and J 7 bases, with 10 bases left between them. CDR3 coding DNA: TGCGCCAGCAGCCAAGACAGGCAACTGGAGCAGTACTTC. Its protein product is CASSQDRQLEQYF.

The sample holds one count of this clone. The chain recombines TRBV10-3 with TRBJ1-6, with D tentatively TRBD1 (5 bases). Germline V gene lookup returns CDR1 ENHRY and CDR2 SYGVKD. Trimming pared 0 bases from V and 7 bases from J, leaving 10 bases between. The CDR3 totals 15 residues. The CDR3 loop is CAISESNRQNSPLHF. Written as DNA, the CDR3 is TGTGCCATCAGTGAGTCAAACAGGCAAAATTCACCCCTCCACTTT.

The chain recombines TRBV12-3 or TRBV12-4 with TRBJ2-7, with D perhaps TRBD2 (5 bases). The CDR3 runs to 13 residues. V was cut by 6 bases and J by 7 bases, with 16 bases left in between. CDR3 residues: CASSRRRASEQYF. The CDR3 DNA reads TGTGCCAGCAGCAGACGGCGGGCATCTGAGCAGTACTTC.

The rearrangement links TRBV5-1 to TRBJ1-1; D is possibly TRBD1 (6 bases). V lost 0 bases and J lost 2, with 14 bases in between. There are 16 residues in the CDR3. CDR1 and CDR2 (germline): SGHRS, YFSETQ. DNA of the CDR3: TGCGCCAGCAGCTTGGTGGGAACAGGGACAAACACTGAAGCTTTCTTT. Its protein product is CASSLVGTGTNTEAFF.

The chain recombines TRBV7-9 with TRBJ2-7; 9 bases line up with TRBD1. The CDR3 spans 14 residues. Germline loops: CDR1 SEHNR, CDR2 FQNEAQ (reference sequence). J lost 3 bases, V lost 6 bases, and 6 bases had no gene match. The CDR3 nucleotides are TGTGCCAGCAGTTTAAAGACAGGGGGCTACGAGCAGTACTTC. Residues: CASSLKTGGYEQYF.

The chain uses TRBV29-1 and TRBJ2-7, with TRBD2 matching 13 bases. The trim removed 5 bases at V and 2 bases at J, leaving 9 bases unmatched. This CDR3 contains 16 residues. CDR1 is SQVTM and CDR2 is ANQGSEA in the germline V gene. CDR3 protein: CSVRTSGSSSTYEQYF. The CDR3 DNA reads as TGCAGCGTTAGGACTAGCGGGAGTAGCTCCACCTACGAGCAGTACTTC.

The table lists this clone with a few counts. J is TRBJ1-2 and V is TRBV12-3 or TRBV12-4; D might be TRBD1 (5 bases). The V gene lost 9 bases and the J gene lost 4 bases, with 15 bases spanning the gap. This CDR3 contains 13 residues. Here the CDR3 DNA reads TGTGCCAGTACCAACTGGGGGGGCTATGGCTACACCTTC. Amino acid sequence: CASTNWGGYGYTF.

This chain connects TRBV7-8 to TRBJ1-3; D remains unclear. Trimming cost V 1 base and J 0 bases, with 7 bases left between them. CDR1 SGHVS and CDR2 FQNEAQ come from the germline V gene. The CDR3 covers 15 residues. The CDR3 spells CASSLEGSSGNTIYF. The CDR3 bases are TGTGCCAGCAGCTTAGAAGGGAGCTCTGGAAACACCATATATTTT. The entire variable domain, with the rest obtained from reference TRBV7-8 and TRBJ1-3, is as follows: GAGVSQSPRYKVAKRGQDVALRCDPISGHVSLFWYQQALGQGPEFLTYFQNEAQLDKSGLPSDRFFAERPEGSVSTLKIQRTQQEDSAVYLCASSLEGSSGNTIYFGEGSWLTVV.

Turning to this clone: Other DNA sequences from this sample encode an identical CDR3 as well. The genes are TRBV9 and TRBJ1-1; TRBD1 agrees at 9 bases. The length of the CDR3 is 12 residues. V dropped 2 bases and J dropped 8; count of bases not matched to a gene: 1. The germline V gene has CDR1 SGDLS and CDR2 YYNGEE. CDR3 nucleotide sequence: TGTGCCAGCAGCGTCGGGACAGGGGAAGCTTTCTTT. Amino acids: CASSVGTGEAFF.

The V call is TRBV3-1 (or the pseudogene TRBV3-2), the J call TRBJ2-7; unclear D gene. Germline CDR1 reads LGHDT; CDR2 reads YNNKEL (reference sequence). The length of the CDR3 is 11 residues. Trimming stripped 2 bases from V and 5 bases from J, with 4 bases between. For the CDR3, the DNA is TGTGCCAGCAGCCAATCCAACGAGCAGTACTTC. Protein sequence: CASSQSNEQYF.

This rearrangement joins TRBV9 to TRBJ1-1, with 10 bases identical to TRBD1. Germline V gene sequence: CDR1 SGDLS, CDR2 YYNGEE. CDR3 length: 16 amino acids. Trimming took 0 bases from V and 4 from J; bases not matched to a gene: 6. The CDR3 bases are TGTGCCAGCAGCGTAGGTCAGGGACAGGGGATCACTGAAGCTTTCTTT. This sequence encodes CASSVGQGQGITEAFF.

The V and J genes are TRBV5-1 and TRBJ2-1, with D tentatively TRBD1 (6 bases). Germline V gene data show CDR1 as SGHRS and CDR2 as YFSETQ. Trimming took off 7 bases at V and 0 bases at J, with 11 bases between the two ends. The CDR3 runs to 14 residues. CDR3: CASGPRGSYNEQFF. CDR3 bases: TGCGCCAGCGGGCCCAGGGGCTCCTACAATGAGCAGTTCTTC.